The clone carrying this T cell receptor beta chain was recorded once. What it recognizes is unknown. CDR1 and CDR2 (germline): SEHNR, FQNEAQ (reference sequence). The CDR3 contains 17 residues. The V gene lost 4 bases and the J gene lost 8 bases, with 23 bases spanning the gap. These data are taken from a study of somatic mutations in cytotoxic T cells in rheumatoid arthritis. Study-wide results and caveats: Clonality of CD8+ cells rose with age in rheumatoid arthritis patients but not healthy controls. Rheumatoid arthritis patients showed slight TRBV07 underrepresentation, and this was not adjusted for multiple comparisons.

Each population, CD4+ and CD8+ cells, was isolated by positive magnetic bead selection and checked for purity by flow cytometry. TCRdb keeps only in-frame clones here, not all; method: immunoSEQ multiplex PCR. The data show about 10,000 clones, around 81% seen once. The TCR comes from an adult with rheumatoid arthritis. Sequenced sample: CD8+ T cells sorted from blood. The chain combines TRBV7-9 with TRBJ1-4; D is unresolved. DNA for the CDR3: TGTGCCAGCAGCTCAGACCCTGACTTGGCTACGAGGGAAAAACTGTTTTTT. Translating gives CASSSDPDLATREKLFF.